In this sample, the clone carrying this T cell receptor beta chain turned up once. This entry comes from a study of blood T cell repertoires in COVID-19. Sequenced by immunoSEQ multiplex PCR; TCRdb stores in-frame clones only, minus some. The data contain fewer than 300,000 clones, roughly 90% of them singletons. CDR3 length: 13 residues. CDR1 is MNHEY, CDR2 SVGAGI, per germline. Trimming removed 8 bases at V and 3 bases at J, with 11 bases between. The rearrangement links TRBV6-5 to TRBJ1-5; the D gene is possibly TRBD1 (5 bases). This clonotype was obtained from a woman aged 40-49 years with acute COVID-19. The sequenced sample was PBMCs or T cells enriched from blood (not recorded which). This chain's CDR3 is CASEKGFNQPQHF. DNA of the CDR3: TGTGCCAGCGAAAAGGGGTTCAATCAGCCCCAGCATTTT.